This TCR beta chain was identified in a study of PD-1 blockade in classical Hodgkin lymphoma. Overall study: Nivolumab dosing for patients was 3 mg/kg, administered intravenously every 2 weeks.

The CDR3 spans 15 residues. The V end was cut by 0 bases, the J end by 0 bases, with 7 bases between. The V gene's germline CDR1 is SGHNT and CDR2 YYREEE (reference sequence). Specified time point: cycle 4 day 1 (C4D1), after six to seven weeks of nivolumab. Every patient relapsed after autologous stem cell transplantation, and brentuximab vedotin exposure varied. The repertoire was sequenced with immunoSEQ multiplex PCR; TCRdb's copy has only in-frame clones and lacks some. The sample holds roughly 30,000 clones, over 75% seen once. This clone has more than one count but fewer than ten. Its antigen is unidentified. Study-wide results and caveats: Prior to therapy, complete responders displayed diversity much like that of newly diagnosed patients. Individuals initiating nivolumab under 1 year after ASCT were excluded. Why repertoires differed is undefined; disease activity or prior therapy possibly contributed.

The sample in question was peripheral blood mononuclear cells (PBMCs), obtained before the fourth cycle of nivolumab. The chain is built from TRBV5-4 and TRBJ2-1; D is uncertain. This sequence was found in a human donor with classical Hodgkin lymphoma. The CDR3 coding sequence is TGTGCCAGCAGCTTGGTATCGAGCTCCTACAATGAGCAGTTCTTC. Amino acids: CASSLVSSSYNEQFF.